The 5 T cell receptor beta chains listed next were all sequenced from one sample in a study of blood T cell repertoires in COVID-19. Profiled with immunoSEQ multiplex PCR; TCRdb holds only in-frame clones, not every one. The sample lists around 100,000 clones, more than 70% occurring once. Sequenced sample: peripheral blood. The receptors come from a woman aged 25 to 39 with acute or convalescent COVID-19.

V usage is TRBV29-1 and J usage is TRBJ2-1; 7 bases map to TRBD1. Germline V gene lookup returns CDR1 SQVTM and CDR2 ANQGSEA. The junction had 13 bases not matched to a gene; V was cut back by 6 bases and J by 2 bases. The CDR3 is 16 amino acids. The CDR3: CSVPRVVGTAYNEQFF. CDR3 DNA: TGCAGCGTGCCCCGAGTCGTGGGGACAGCCTACAATGAGCAGTTCTTC.

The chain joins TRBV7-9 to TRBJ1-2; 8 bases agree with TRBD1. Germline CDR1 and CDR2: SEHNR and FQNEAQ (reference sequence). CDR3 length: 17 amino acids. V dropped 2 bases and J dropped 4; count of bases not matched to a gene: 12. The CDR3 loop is CASSLSKIGDRPYGYTF. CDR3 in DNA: TGTGCCAGCAGCTTAAGTAAAATCGGGGACAGGCCCTATGGCTACACCTTC.

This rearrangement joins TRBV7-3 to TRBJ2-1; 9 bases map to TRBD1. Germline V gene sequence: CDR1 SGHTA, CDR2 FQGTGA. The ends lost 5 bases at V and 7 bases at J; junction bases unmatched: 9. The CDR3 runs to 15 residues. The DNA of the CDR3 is TGTGCCAGCAGCCTGGGACAGGGACGTGGGAATGAGCAGTTCTTC. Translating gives CASSLGQGRGNEQFF.

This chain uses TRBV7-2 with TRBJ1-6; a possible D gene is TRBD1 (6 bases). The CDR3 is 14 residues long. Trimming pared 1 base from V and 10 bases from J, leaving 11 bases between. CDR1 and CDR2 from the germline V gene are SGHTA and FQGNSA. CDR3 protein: CASSLVGGGSPLHF. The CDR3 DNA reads TGTGCCAGCAGCTTAGTAGGGGGTGGCTCACCCCTCCACTTT.

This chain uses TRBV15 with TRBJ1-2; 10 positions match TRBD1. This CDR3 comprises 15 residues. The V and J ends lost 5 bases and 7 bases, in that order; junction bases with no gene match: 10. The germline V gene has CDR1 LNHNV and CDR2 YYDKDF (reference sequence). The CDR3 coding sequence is TGTGCCACCAGCTCACGGACAGGGGGAGTCGGTGGCTACACCTTC. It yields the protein CATSSRTGGVGGYTF.